The 10 T cell receptor beta chains given below trace back to one sample, sequenced in a study of OX40 agonist ivuxolimab in advanced cancers. The assay was immunoSEQ multiplex PCR, and TCRdb's table has in-frame clones only and misses some. Here the sample spans tens of thousands of clones, approximately 89% being singletons. Sequences were derived from CD4+ or CD8+ T cells sorted from blood, sampled in a trial of the OX40 agonist ivuxolimab. All receptors come from an adult with an advanced solid tumor such as melanoma, head and neck, liver or kidney cancer.

This chain joins TRBV4-1 and TRBJ2-1, with 9 bases fitting TRBD2. V was pared by 1 base and J by 4 bases, with 14 bases of the junction left unmatched. Germline-derived CDR1 and CDR2 are MGHRA and YSYEKL. The CDR3 covers 19 residues. CDR3 bases: TGCGCCAGCAGCCAAGTGAGGGAGGGGAAGCGGGGGGCATACAATGAGCAGTTCTTC. Its translation: CASSQVREGKRGAYNEQFF.

V usage is TRBV6-5 and J usage is TRBJ1-5; the D is unclear. Deletions cut 5 bases from V and 5 bases from J, with 10 bases between. CDR1 is MNHEY and CDR2 is SVGAGI in the germline V gene. This CDR3 is 13 amino acids long. This CDR3 reads CASSEMTHQPQHF. The CDR3, as DNA: TGTGCCAGCAGTGAAATGACACATCAGCCCCAGCATTTT.

The chain recombines TRBV6-6 with TRBJ2-5; 8 bases map to TRBD2. V shed 2 bases and J 5 bases; nucleotides not matched to a gene: 4. This CDR3 is 14 amino acids long. The germline V gene has CDR1 MNHNY and CDR2 SVGAGI (reference sequence). CDR3: CASSYLAGGETQYF. DNA for the CDR3: TGTGCCAGCAGTTACCTGGCGGGAGGCGAGACCCAGTACTTC.

V and J are TRBV5-1 and TRBJ1-2, with TRBD1 as a possible D gene (5 bases). CDR1 and CDR2 from the germline V gene are SGHRS and YFSETQ. The CDR3 loop spans 13 amino acids. Trimming took 0 bases from V and 8 from J, leaving 11 bases between them. The CDR3 here is CASSLGAGQGYTF. The CDR3, as DNA: TGCGCCAGCAGCTTGGGGGCAGGGCAAGGCTACACCTTC.

The rearrangement uses TRBV7-2 and TRBJ1-3; D remains ambiguous. V was clipped by 1 base and J by 0 bases, with 13 bases between them. Germline V CDR1 and CDR2: SGHTA, FQGNSA. The CDR3 covers 17 residues. This chain's CDR3 is CASSLEAVGSSGNTIYF. The DNA for the CDR3 is TGTGCCAGCAGCTTAGAGGCGGTCGGATCCTCTGGAAACACCATATATTTT.

V and J are TRBV2 and TRBJ2-3; the D is unclear. Germline-derived CDR1 and CDR2 are SNHLY and FYNNEI. The CDR3 length is 13 residues. With 5 bases removed from V and 1 base from J, the gap between germline ends came to 7 bases. The CDR3 protein is CASSQDGTDTQYF. CDR3 DNA sequence: TGTGCCAGCAGTCAGGACGGCACAGATACGCAGTATTTT.

V usage is TRBV18 and J usage is TRBJ2-5; 7 nucleotides match TRBD1. CDR3 length: 13 amino acids. Germline values: CDR1 KGHSH, CDR2 LQKENI. With V trimmed by 5 bases and J by 4 bases, 4 bases remained unmatched. The CDR3 DNA sequence: TGTGCCAGCTCATCCGGGACAGTAGAGACCCAGTACTTC. Translating gives CASSSGTVETQYF.

This clone came up once. V and J are TRBV15 and TRBJ2-5; TRBD2 agrees at 7 bases. V shed 9 bases, J shed 5 bases, and the junction held 9 bases outside the gene matches. Per germline, CDR1 LNHNV and CDR2 YYDKDF (reference sequence). The CDR3 loop spans 13 amino acids. CDR3 sequence (DNA): TGTGCCACGGGCCCAGCGGGGTCGGAGACCCAGTACTTC. Its protein product is CATGPAGSETQYF.

The V gene is TRBV5-4, the J gene TRBJ1-1, with a tentative D call TRBD1 (6 bases). This CDR3 is 15 amino acids long. Deletions cut 3 bases from V and 1 base from J, with 13 bases between. The germline CDR1 and CDR2 sequences are SGHNT and YYREEE (reference sequence). CDR3 coding DNA: TGTGCCAGCAGCTCCTACAAACAGGGGAACACTGAAGCTTTCTTT. As protein: CASSSYKQGNTEAFF.

This chain uses TRBV2 with TRBJ1-2, with TRBD1 matching over 8 bases. The germline CDR1 and CDR2 sequences are SNHLY and FYNNEI. V gave up 6 bases and J gave up 0 bases; unmatched junction bases: 3. The CDR3 contains 14 residues. CDR3 amino acids: CASRGTGSNYGYTF. Here the CDR3 DNA reads TGTGCCAGCAGAGGGACAGGCTCTAACTATGGCTACACCTTC.